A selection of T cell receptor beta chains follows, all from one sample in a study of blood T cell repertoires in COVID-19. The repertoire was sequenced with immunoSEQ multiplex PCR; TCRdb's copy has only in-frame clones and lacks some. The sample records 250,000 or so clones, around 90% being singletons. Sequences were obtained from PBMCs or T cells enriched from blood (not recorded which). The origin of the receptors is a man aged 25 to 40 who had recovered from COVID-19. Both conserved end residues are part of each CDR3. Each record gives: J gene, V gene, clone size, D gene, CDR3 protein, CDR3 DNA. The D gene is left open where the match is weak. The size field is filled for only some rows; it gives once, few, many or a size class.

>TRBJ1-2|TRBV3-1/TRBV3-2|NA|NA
CASSQGVENYGYTF
TGTGCCAGCAGCCAAGGTGTGGAGAACTATGGCTACACCTTC
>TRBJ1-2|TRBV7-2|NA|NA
CASSLDTRGALGYTF
TGTGCCAGCAGCTTAGACACACGTGGGGCGCTCGGCTACACCTTC
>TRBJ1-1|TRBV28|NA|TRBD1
CASRTRTGKATEAFF
TGTGCCAGCAGGACCAGGACAGGGAAGGCCACTGAAGCTTTCTTT
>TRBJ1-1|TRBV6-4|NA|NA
CASSQVPMAEAFF
TGTGCCAGCAGTCAGGTCCCGATGGCTGAAGCTTTCTTT
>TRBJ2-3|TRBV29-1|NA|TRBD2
CSVGSSGRAADTQYF
TGCAGCGTTGGTTCTAGCGGGAGGGCAGCAGATACGCAGTATTTT
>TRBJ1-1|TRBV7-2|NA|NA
CASSLMPGDGTEAFF
TGTGCCAGCAGCTTAATGCCAGGGGACGGAACTGAAGCTTTCTTT
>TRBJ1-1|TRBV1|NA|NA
CTSSQDRLEAFF
TGCACCAGCAGCCAAGATCGACTTGAAGCTTTCTTT
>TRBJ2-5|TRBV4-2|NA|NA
CASSQDQKETQYF
TGTGCCAGCAGCCAAGATCAGAAAGAGACCCAGTACTTC
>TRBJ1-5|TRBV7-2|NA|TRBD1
CASSTDRVREPQHF
TGTGCCAGCAGCACCGACAGGGTACGAGAGCCCCAGCATTTT
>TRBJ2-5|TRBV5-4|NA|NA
CASRETGKETQYF
TGTGCCAGCAGGGAAACCGGGAAGGAGACCCAGTACTTC
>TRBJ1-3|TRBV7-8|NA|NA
CASSPGRTFSGNTIYF
TGTGCCAGCAGCCCCGGACGGACTTTCTCTGGAAACACCATATATTTT
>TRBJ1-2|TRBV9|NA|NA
CASSVLTATGGYTF
TGTGCCAGCAGCGTTTTAACGGCAACGGGGGGCTACACCTTC
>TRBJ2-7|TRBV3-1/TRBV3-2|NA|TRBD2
CASSQEWGLAGSGEQYF
TGTGCCAGCAGCCAAGAGTGGGGACTAGCGGGATCGGGAGAGCAGTACTTC
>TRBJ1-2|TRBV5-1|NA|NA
CASSLNTYGFGYTF
TGCGCCAGCAGCTTAAATACCTATGGTTTTGGCTACACCTTC
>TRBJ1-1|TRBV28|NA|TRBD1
CASSTGQGNTEAFF
TGTGCCAGCAGTACTGGACAGGGGAACACTGAAGCTTTCTTT
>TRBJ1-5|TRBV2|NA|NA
CASNQEAGLNQPQHF
TGTGCCAGCAATCAAGAAGCGGGCCTCAATCAGCCCCAGCATTTT
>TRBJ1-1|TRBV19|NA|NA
CASSPLRQAKTEAFF
TGTGCCAGTAGTCCCCTCCGGCAGGCGAAAACTGAAGCTTTCTTT
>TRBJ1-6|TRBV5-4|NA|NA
CASSSGGGVKDNSPLHF
TGTGCCAGCAGCTCTGGGGGAGGGGTTAAAGATAATTCACCCCTCCACTTT
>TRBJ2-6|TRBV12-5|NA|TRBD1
CASTVQGATGANVLTF
TGTGCTAGTACAGTTCAGGGGGCTACTGGGGCCAACGTCCTGACTTTC
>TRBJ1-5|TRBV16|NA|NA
CASSQSAAQPQHF
TGTGCCAGCAGCCAATCGGCCGCCCAGCCCCAGCATTTT
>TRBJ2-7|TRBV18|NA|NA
CASSQTRSTAPSEQYF
TGTGCCAGCTCACAAACCAGATCGACAGCCCCCTCCGAGCAGTACTTC
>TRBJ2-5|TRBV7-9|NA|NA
CASSLVRPRGETQYF
TGTGCCAGCAGCTTAGTCCGGCCCAGAGGAGAGACCCAGTACTTC
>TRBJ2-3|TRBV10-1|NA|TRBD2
CASSLGTSGDTQYF
TGCGCCAGCAGTCTAGGGACTAGCGGAGATACGCAGTATTTT
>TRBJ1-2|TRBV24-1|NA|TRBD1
CATSDSDRTGYTF
TGTGCCACCAGTGATTCGGACAGGACGGGCTACACCTTC
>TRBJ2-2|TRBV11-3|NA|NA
CASSPTLTESSKNTGELFF
TGTGCCAGCAGCCCGACGTTGACTGAAAGCTCTAAGAACACCGGGGAGCTGTTTTTT
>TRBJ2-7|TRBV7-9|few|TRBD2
CASSLTTGGWLEQYF
TGTGCCAGCAGCCTCACGACGGGAGGGTGGCTCGAGCAGTACTTC
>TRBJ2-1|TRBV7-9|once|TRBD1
CASSFTDRGGYNEQFF
TGTGCCAGCAGCTTTACCGACAGGGGAGGATACAATGAGCAGTTCTTC
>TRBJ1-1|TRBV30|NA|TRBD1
CAWSRGGLNTEAFF
TGTGCCTGGAGTAGAGGGGGCTTGAACACTGAAGCTTTCTTT
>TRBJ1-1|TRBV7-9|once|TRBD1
CASSDGQGAPDTEAFF
TGTGCCAGCAGCGATGGACAGGGGGCGCCGGACACTGAAGCTTTCTTT
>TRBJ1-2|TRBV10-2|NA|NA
CASSEGAVVGYTF
TGCGCCAGCAGTGAAGGGGCAGTAGTCGGCTACACCTTC
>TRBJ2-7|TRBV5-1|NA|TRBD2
CASSREGGVNEQYF
TGCGCCAGCAGCCGGGAGGGAGGCGTAAACGAGCAGTACTTC
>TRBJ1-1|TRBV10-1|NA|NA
CASSPMTEDTEAFF
TGCGCCAGCAGTCCTATGACAGAGGACACTGAAGCTTTCTTT
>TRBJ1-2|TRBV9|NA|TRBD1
CASSPAGGVNYGYTF
TGTGCCAGCAGCCCGGCAGGGGGAGTTAACTATGGCTACACCTTC
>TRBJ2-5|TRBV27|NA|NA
CASSFSRVKQETQYF
TGTGCCAGCAGTTTCAGCAGGGTTAAACAAGAGACCCAGTACTTC
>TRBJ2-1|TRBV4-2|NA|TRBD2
CASSPGTGGDFEQFF
TGTGCCAGCAGCCCGGGGACGGGAGGAGACTTCGAGCAGTTCTTC
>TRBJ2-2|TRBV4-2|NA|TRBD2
CASSQPPGLAAAGELFF
TGTGCCAGCAGCCAACCTCCGGGACTAGCGGCCGCCGGGGAGCTGTTTTTT
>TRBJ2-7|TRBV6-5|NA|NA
CASSSYPKGNYEQYF
TGTGCCAGCAGCTCATACCCCAAGGGGAACTACGAGCAGTACTTC
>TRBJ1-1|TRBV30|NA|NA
CALVRDPEGPEAFF
TGTGCCTTAGTAAGGGACCCGGAGGGCCCTGAAGCTTTCTTT
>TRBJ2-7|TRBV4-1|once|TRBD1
CASSQAAGQGLYEQYF
TGCGCCAGCAGCCAAGCTGCCGGACAGGGATTATACGAGCAGTACTTC
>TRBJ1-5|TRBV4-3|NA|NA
CASSQDPLAGTVGTNQPQHF
TGCGCCAGCAGCCAAGATCCCTTGGCAGGGACTGTAGGAACAAATCAGCCCCAGCATTTT
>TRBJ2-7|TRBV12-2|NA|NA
CASRLAAGGLYEQYF
TGTGCAAGTCGCTTAGCAGCGGGAGGGCTCTACGAGCAGTACTTC
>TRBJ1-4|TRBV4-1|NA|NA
CASSQGVVREKLFF
TGCGCCAGCAGCCAAGGAGTGGTCCGTGAAAAACTGTTTTTT
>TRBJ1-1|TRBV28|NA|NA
CASSQRNTEAFF
TGTGCCAGCAGTCAGCGGAACACTGAAGCTTTCTTT
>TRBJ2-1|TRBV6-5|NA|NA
CASSPPRRGNEQFF
TGTGCCAGCAGTCCGCCTCGTCGAGGTAATGAGCAGTTCTTC
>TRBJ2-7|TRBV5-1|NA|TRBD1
CASSASGTGVHEQYF
TGCGCCAGCAGCGCCTCCGGGACAGGGGTCCACGAGCAGTACTTC
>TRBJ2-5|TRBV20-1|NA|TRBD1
CSASSVPRGPETQYF
TGCAGTGCTAGTAGTGTGCCCAGGGGGCCAGAGACCCAGTACTTC
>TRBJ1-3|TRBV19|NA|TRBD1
CASGTGVNRGSGNTIYF
TGTGCCTCCGGGACAGGGGTTAATCGGGGGTCTGGAAACACCATATATTTT